Below, one T cell receptor beta chain is given with its context. TCRdb analysed the PCR reads with MiXCR anew, one entry per CDR3 protein. The sample comprises approximately 550,000 distinct CDR3 sequences, about 25% of which are singletons, and 0.76% rests with the top ten. This sample stems from a study of molecular identifiers for immune sequencing clone quantification. Sorted naive CD8 T cells, about 17,000 to 1,000,000, were sequenced from 10%, 30% or 50% RNA. For naive CD8 T cells, sorting used the CD8+CD4-CCR7+CD45RA+ phenotype. The CDR3 is 16 residues long. V shed 0 bases and J shed 3 bases, with 11 bases lying between them. Germline CDR1 is SGHAT and CDR2 is FQNNGV.

The sequence came from a human donor in good health. Some libraries in this study had Jurkat cell RNA spiked in. The chain links TRBV11-2 to TRBJ2-2, with no clear D. The specimen was naive CD8+ T cells from blood, with Jurkat cell RNA spiked in. The subset: FACS-sorted CD8+CD4-CCR7+CD45RA+ naive T cells. CDR3 sequence reads: CASSLDLVADTGELFF. The CDR3 nucleotides read TGTGCCAGCAGCTTAGATCTCGTTGCCGACACCGGGGAGCTGTTTTTT.